This TCR beta chain was recorded in a study of T cells expressing NK-cell markers. For the study at large: Researchers got TCR beta repertoires out of sorted CD3+CD56+NKG2C+, CD3+CD56+NKG2C- and CD3+CD56-NKG2C+ T cells.

In the case of this clonotype: What it binds is unknown.

This CDR3 region has 12 residues. CDR1 and CDR2 from the germline V gene are DFQATT and SNEGSKA (reference sequence). UMIs accompanied the 5'RACE template switching by which TCR beta cDNA was made. TCRdb reanalyzed the 5' RACE reads, giving one entry per CDR3 protein sequence and no DNA. This table lists about 400,000 distinct CDR3 sequences. Study outcomes and limitations: Leadership of the CD3+CD56-NKG2C+ fraction also belonged to these clonotypes in a handful of donors.

The specimen was blood T cells: a sorted CD56 or NKG2C T cell subset, CD4+ or CD8+ T cells, or bulk PBMC T cells (not recorded which). V and J are TRBV20-1 and TRBJ1-5. This clonotype was sampled from a woman in her forties or fifties in good health. The CDR3 region is CSALISNQPQHF.